This T cell receptor beta chain was sequenced in a study of T-cell reconstitution after alpha-beta-depleted transplantation in children. Germline assignment: CDR1 MNHNS and CDR2 SASEGT. J gave up 4 bases and V 1 base, and 12 bases lay outside the gene matches. This CDR3 comprises 18 residues. This clonotype came up a few times. The antigen is not known. Whole-study results and caveats: In some patients, recipient T cells and intrathymic progenitors surviving conditioning explained high day-60 diversity. The main origin of T-cell counts and diversity one year after transplant was newly produced T cells. About two months after transplant, alpha-beta T cells reportedly came from several hundred expanded graft clones.

Preparing the TCRbeta library involved the use of unique molecular identifiers. TCRdb processed the PCR reads anew with MiXCR; each CDR3 protein has one entry. The sample consists of 700,000 to 950,000 distinct CDR3 sequences, 16% of them appearing once. This chain links TRBV6-1 with TRBJ2-1; 8 bases fit TRBD2. This receptor was obtained from a male patient younger than 18 who had a stem cell transplant for acute lymphoblastic leukemia, so the T cells may come from the graft donor. Sequences were derived from PBMCs, mostly from graft donor cells, sampled 360 days after TCRalphabeta/CD19-depleted stem cell transplant. The CDR3 loop is CASSEEVLVSGMYNEQFF. The CDR3 region has the DNA TGTGCCAGCAGTGAAGAGGTATTGGTTAGCGGGATGTACAATGAGCAGTTCTTC.